These 19 T cell receptor beta chains were sequenced from one sample in a study of control samples from healthy donors and cancer patients (dated by TCRdb to the early 2020s). The library was produced with the immunoSEQ multiplex PCR assay. TCRdb provides this immuneACCESS table in a form limited to in-frame rearrangements. Some clones are lacking; in checked studies, under half of them reflect an unresolved V gene, and why the rest are absent is not known. Present in this sample are some 130,000 clones, 80% to 95% of which were seen just once. The ten most abundant clones make up approximately 11% of the sample. The sequencing input was blood. The receptors shown here come from a man aged 30 to 45 in good health.

The J gene is TRBJ1-2, the V gene TRBV4-3; TRBD1 matches at 7 bases. This CDR3 is 13 amino acids long. CDR1 and CDR2 (germline): LGHNA, YSLEER. After removal of 5 bases from V and 3 bases from J, the junction contained 3 bases not matched to a gene. The CDR3 spells CASSAQGDYGYTF. DNA for the CDR3: TGCGCCAGCAGCGCTCAGGGGGACTATGGCTACACCTTC.

In the case of this clone: Sequence at one end of the junction differs from germline and may be a read error. The CDR3 reads CASGGFAQGVAEAFF. For the CDR3, the DNA is TGTGCCAGCGGGGGGTTTGCACAGGGGGTAGCTGAGGCTTTCTTT. This chain connects TRBV28 to TRBJ1-1; 8 nucleotides line up with TRBD1. Germline lookup yields CDR1 MDHEN and CDR2 SYDVKM. The CDR3 consists of 15 residues.

This chain's CDR3 is CASSIGGDAYEQYF. The CDR3 coding sequence is TGTGCCAGTAGTATAGGGGGGGACGCCTACGAGCAGTACTTC. The rearrangement links TRBV19 to TRBJ2-7; perhaps TRBD2 as D (6 bases). The CDR3 consists of 14 residues. The germline gives CDR1 LNHDA, CDR2 SQIVND (reference sequence). V was pared by 1 base and J by 2 bases, with 9 bases between.

This clone has only one observation. V gene TRBV30 combines with J gene TRBJ1-1; no clear D. The V and J ends lost 2 bases and 0 bases respectively, with 4 bases between them. This CDR3 contains 12 residues. Germline CDR1 and CDR2: GTSNPN and SVGIG (reference sequence). CDR3 in DNA: TGTGCCTGGAGTTCAGTGAACACTGAAGCTTTCTTT. It yields the protein CAWSSVNTEAFF.

V is TRBV5-6 and J is TRBJ1-4, with D possibly TRBD1 on 6 matching bases. From germline, CDR1 is SGHDT and CDR2 YYEEEE. CDR3 length: 14 amino acids. Trimming left V 3 bases short and J 8 bases short, with 14 bases between. The CDR3 region has the DNA TGTGCCAGCAGCTACAGGGATTCTTACGAAAAACTGTTTTTT. Its protein product is CASSYRDSYEKLFF.

J is TRBJ1-1 and V is TRBV29-1, with no clear D. Germline-derived CDR1 and CDR2 are SQVTM and ANQGSEA. The CDR3 extends over 13 amino acids. With 6 bases removed from V and 1 base from J, the gap between germline ends came to 12 bases. The chain's CDR3 is CSVRLGKNTEAFF. The CDR3 nucleotides read TGCAGCGTCCGCCTAGGGAAGAACACTGAAGCTTTCTTT.

The chain is built from TRBV18 and TRBJ1-2; D call uncertain. The V and J ends lost 2 bases and 3 bases respectively, with 19 bases between them. Germline V gene lookup returns CDR1 KGHSH and CDR2 LQKENI. The CDR3 sequence is 17 residues long. CDR3 loop: CASSPRAVEARYYGYTF. The CDR3 nucleotides read TGTGCCAGCTCACCAAGGGCAGTGGAGGCTAGGTACTATGGCTACACCTTC.

The rearrangement uses TRBV5-4 and TRBJ2-3; possible D gene TRBD1, 6 bases. The V end was cut by 4 bases, the J end by 2 bases, with 17 bases between. Germline assignment: CDR1 SGHNT and CDR2 YYREEE (reference sequence). The length of the CDR3 is 16 residues. The CDR3 region has the DNA TGTGCCAGCAGCCCGAGGGGGATTTACCTCACAGATACGCAGTATTTT. Translating gives CASSPRGIYLTDTQYF.

This rearrangement joins TRBV18 to TRBJ1-1; D is undetermined. The CDR3 loop spans 14 amino acids. The germline V gene has CDR1 KGHSH and CDR2 LQKENI. The V and J ends lost 2 bases and 1 base respectively, with 8 bases between them. CDR3 DNA: TGTGCCAGCTCACCATTCGGGGAGAACACTGAAGCTTTCTTT. Amino acid sequence: CASSPFGENTEAFF.

The chain links TRBV7-9 to TRBJ1-1, with 8 bases aligning to TRBD1. The germline V gene encodes CDR1 SEHNR and CDR2 FQNEAQ (reference sequence). The CDR3 contains 14 residues. V trimming: 11 bases; J trimming: 6 bases; junction bases outside the gene matches: 14. CDR3 in DNA: TGTGCCGGAAACCCAAGGACAGGGATGTCTGAAGCTTTCTTT. Translating it yields CAGNPRTGMSEAFF.

The sample holds one count of this clone. This chain uses TRBV4-1 with TRBJ2-3, with D uncertain. V lost 1 base, J lost 3 bases, and 8 bases lay in between. Per the germline V gene, CDR1 is MGHRA and CDR2 is YSYEKL. CDR3 length: 14 amino acids. As DNA, the CDR3 is TGCGCCAGCAGCCAAGTTGGCCCAACAGATACGCAGTATTTT. Its translation: CASSQVGPTDTQYF.

The chain couples TRBV7-9 to TRBJ2-6, with 7 bases fitting TRBD1. CDR1 and CDR2 (germline): SEHNR, FQNEAQ (reference sequence). This CDR3 has 19 residues. V lost 6 bases, J lost 2 bases, and 16 bases stayed unmatched. The DNA of the CDR3 is TGTGCCAGCAGTTATACTCCGGGACAGAGATCCCCTGGGGCCAACGTCCTGACTTTC. Its protein product is CASSYTPGQRSPGANVLTF.

The CDR3 DNA reads TGTGCCAGCTCAAAGGGACGGCTTGGGAGCAATCAGCCCCAGCATTTT. Translation gives CASSKGRLGSNQPQHF. The rearrangement joins TRBV18 to TRBJ1-5; possible D gene TRBD1, 5 bases. Germline V gene lookup returns CDR1 KGHSH and CDR2 LQKENI. V lost 5 bases and J lost 1, with 15 bases in between. CDR3 size: 16 residues.

This rearrangement joins TRBV5-1 to TRBJ2-7; 8 nucleotides match TRBD1. The CDR3 covers 15 residues. Germline CDR1 and CDR2: SGHRS and YFSETQ. The ends lost 0 bases at V and 1 base at J; junction bases unmatched: 3. CDR3 sequence reads: CASSLGGQGSYEQYF. CDR3 sequence (DNA): TGCGCCAGCAGCTTGGGCGGACAGGGATCCTACGAGCAGTACTTC.

The chain combines TRBV2 with TRBJ2-3; 10 positions agree with TRBD1. The CDR3 is 15 amino acids. Trimming removed 4 bases from V and 4 bases from J; junction bases left unmatched: 5. Germline assignment: CDR1 SNHLY and CDR2 FYNNEI. In nucleotides, the CDR3 is TGTGCCAGCAGTGCAGACAGGGGGCATGCAGATACGCAGTATTTT. Its protein product is CASSADRGHADTQYF.

This chain connects TRBV12-3 or TRBV12-4 to TRBJ2-7, with D maybe TRBD1 (6 bases). CDR3 length: 11 amino acids. V dropped 6 bases and J dropped 6 bases, with 9 bases sitting between them. The CDR3 sequence: CASSRGGEQYF. As DNA, the CDR3 is TGTGCCAGCAGCAGAGGGGGCGAGCAGTACTTC.

The CDR3 is CASSLSRGAQPYNEQFF. The DNA for the CDR3 is TGTGCCAGCAGTTTATCTCGGGGGGCTCAGCCCTACAATGAGCAGTTCTTC. The J gene is TRBJ2-1, the V gene TRBV27, with D perhaps TRBD2 (7 bases). The CDR3 length is 17 residues. Germline-derived CDR1 and CDR2 are MNHEY and SMNVEV (reference sequence). Deletions cut 0 bases from V and 2 bases from J, with 14 bases between.

V gene TRBV2 combines with J gene TRBJ2-1, with unresolved D. Germline lookup yields CDR1 SNHLY and CDR2 FYNNEI. The CDR3 has 13 residues. The germline V and J ends were trimmed by 6 bases and 4 bases, with 10 bases remaining between them. The CDR3 sequence: CASRLLGYNEQFF. The CDR3 DNA sequence: TGTGCCAGCAGGTTGCTTGGTTACAATGAGCAGTTCTTC. The variable domain in full, with the rest retrieved from reference TRBV2 and TRBJ2-1, is EPEVTQTPSHQVTQMGQEVILRCVPISNHLYFYWYRQILGQKVEFLVSFYNNEISEKSEIFDDQFSVERPDGSNFTLKIRSTKLEDSAMYFCASRLLGYNEQFFGPGTRLTVL.

The CDR3 sequence: CASSVTGDTDTQYF. CDR3 nucleotide sequence: TGTGCCAGCAGCGTGACAGGGGACACAGATACGCAGTATTTT. This rearrangement joins TRBV9 to TRBJ2-3; TRBD1 matches at 8 bases. J gave up 2 bases and V 2 bases, and 1 base lay outside the gene matches. Per germline, CDR1 SGDLS and CDR2 YYNGEE. CDR3 length: 14 residues.